Sequencing of this T cell receptor beta chain was carried out in a study of blood T cells in healthy people across ages. General study results and limits: TCR beta diversity per million T cells fell roughly linearly with age. Naive T cell percentage and TCR beta diversity correlated strongly. CMV status of donors was not determined, possibly confounding expanded clonotype changes.

Turning to this clonotype: The antigen is undetermined.

This CDR3 has 14 amino acids. Germline V CDR1 and CDR2: SGHRS, YFSETQ. Trimming cost V 7 bases and J 1 base; bases outside gene matches: 5. Primed by a sample-barcoded 5' primer and a J-beta primer mix, a second PCR proceeded for about 7 to 11 cycles. TCRdb re-derived calls from the 5' RACE reads in MiXCR, one entry per CDR3 protein. Of over 1,500,000 distinct CDR3 sequences listed, about two fifths are singletons. The sequence was obtained from a human donor in good health. Sequencing was carried out using blood. The V gene is TRBV5-1, the J gene TRBJ1-2, with 9 nucleotides matching TRBD1. For the CDR3, the DNA is TGCGCCAGCCATACAGGGGGCGATAACTATGGCTACACCTTC. Encoded protein: CASHTGGDNYGYTF.